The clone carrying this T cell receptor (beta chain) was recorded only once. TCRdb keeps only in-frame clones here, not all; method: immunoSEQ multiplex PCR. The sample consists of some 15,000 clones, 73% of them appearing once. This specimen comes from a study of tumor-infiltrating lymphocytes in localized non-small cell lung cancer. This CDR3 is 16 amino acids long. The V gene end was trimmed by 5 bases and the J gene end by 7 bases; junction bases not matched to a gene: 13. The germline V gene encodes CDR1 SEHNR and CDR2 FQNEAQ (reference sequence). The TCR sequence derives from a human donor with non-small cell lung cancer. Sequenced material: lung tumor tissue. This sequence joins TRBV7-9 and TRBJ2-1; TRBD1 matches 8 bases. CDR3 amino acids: CASSPTGGIGKNEQFF. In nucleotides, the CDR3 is TGTGCCAGCAGCCCCACAGGGGGTATTGGTAAGAATGAGCAGTTCTTC.